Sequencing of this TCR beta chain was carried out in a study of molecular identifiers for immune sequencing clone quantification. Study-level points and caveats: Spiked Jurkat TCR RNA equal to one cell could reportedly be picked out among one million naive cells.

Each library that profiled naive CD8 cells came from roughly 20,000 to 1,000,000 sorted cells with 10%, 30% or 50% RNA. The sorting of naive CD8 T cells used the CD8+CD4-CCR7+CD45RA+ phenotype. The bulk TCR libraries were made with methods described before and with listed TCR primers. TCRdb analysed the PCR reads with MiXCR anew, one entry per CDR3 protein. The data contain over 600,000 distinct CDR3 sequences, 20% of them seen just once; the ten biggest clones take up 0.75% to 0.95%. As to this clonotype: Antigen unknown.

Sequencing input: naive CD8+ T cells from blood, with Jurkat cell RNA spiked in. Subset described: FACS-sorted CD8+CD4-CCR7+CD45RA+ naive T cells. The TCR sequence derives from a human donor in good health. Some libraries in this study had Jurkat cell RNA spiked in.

CDR3 DNA sequence: TGCGCCAGCAGCCATTTTGACAATGAGCAGTTCTTC. It encodes CASSHFDNEQFF. This rearrangement joins TRBV4-1 to TRBJ2-1; D not certain. V was shortened by 3 bases and J by 5 bases, with 5 bases between the two germline ends. Germline CDR1 MGHRA, CDR2 YSYEKL. CDR3 length: 12 residues.